The present TCR beta chain was sequenced within a study of blood T cells in healthy people across ages. A second PCR of 7 to 11 cycles used a sample-barcoded 5' primer and a J-beta primer mix. A template-switch adaptor that had 12 random nucleotides put a tag on each cDNA molecule. One entry per CDR3 protein, called by TCRdb with MiXCR from the 5' RACE reads. The repertoire holds 1.5 million to 2 million distinct CDR3 sequences, approximately 32% seen once, with around 11% in the top ten. Collection of approximately 9.3 milliliters of peripheral blood was performed for each donor. Total RNA amounts of at least 6 micrograms were extracted per sample. The sequencing sample was made of blood. The sequence was obtained from a woman aged 25 to 39 in good health.

This CDR3 reads CASSLESPGGLSYEQYF. The CDR3 DNA reads as TGTGCCAGCAGCTTGGAAAGCCCGGGGGGACTTTCCTACGAGCAGTACTTC. The V and J genes are TRBV5-8 and TRBJ2-7; 7 bases are shared with TRBD2. Germline V lookup: CDR1 SGHTS, CDR2 YDEGEE. The J segment lost 1 base and the V segment lost 0 bases, leaving 10 bases of the junction unmatched. CDR3 length: 17 amino acids.